These 6 T cell receptor beta chains were sequenced from one sample in a study of blood T cell repertoires in COVID-19. Assay used: immunoSEQ multiplex PCR; TCRdb lists only in-frame clones, some missing. Found here are approximately 260,000 clones, approximately 83% of them singletons; the top ten hold 3% to 4%. Sequenced material: PBMCs or T cells enriched from blood (not recorded which). These receptors came from a woman between 40 and 55 years old with acute COVID-19.

The chain carries TRBV2 and TRBJ1-2, with 7 bases matching TRBD1. In germline, CDR1 is SNHLY, CDR2 FYNNEI. Trimming cost V 6 bases and J 8 bases; bases outside gene matches: 6. The CDR3 has 12 amino acids. CDR3 sequence: CASREQGTGYTF. DNA of the CDR3: TGTGCCAGCAGGGAACAGGGGACGGGCTACACCTTC.

The V call is TRBV12-3 or TRBV12-4, the J call TRBJ1-1; 7 bases fit TRBD1. V lost 6 bases, J lost 7 bases, and 8 bases stayed unmatched. CDR3 size: 13 residues. The CDR3 DNA follows: TGTGCCAGCAGACTACAGGGGACGTATGAAGCTTTCTTT. Its translation: CASRLQGTYEAFF.

The chain links TRBV24-1 to TRBJ2-7, with D unclear. V was shortened by 0 bases and J by 5 bases, with 10 bases between the two germline ends. The V gene's germline CDR1 is KGHDR and CDR2 SFDVKD. The length of the CDR3 is 14 residues. CDR3 loop: CATSDLDLGNEQYF. The DNA for the CDR3 is TGTGCCACCAGTGATTTGGACTTAGGTAACGAGCAGTACTTC.

J is TRBJ2-7 and V is TRBV6-5; 12 nucleotides line up with TRBD2. Germline assignment: CDR1 MNHEY and CDR2 SVGAGI. The CDR3 sequence is 15 residues long. V lost 2 bases and J lost 4; bases outside the gene matches: 3. The CDR3 DNA sequence: TGTGCCAGCAGTTACCTGACTAGCGGGAGTTACGAGCAGTACTTC. Translation gives CASSYLTSGSYEQYF.

This clone appeared once. The rearrangement links TRBV27 to TRBJ1-5; tentative D call: TRBD1 (6 bases). Looked up from germline, CDR1 is MNHEY and CDR2 is SMNVEV (reference sequence). V gave up 6 bases and J gave up 4 bases, with 10 bases separating them. There are 13 residues in the CDR3. The CDR3 nucleotides read TGTGCCAGCAGGAACAGGGTTAATCAGCCCCAGCATTTT. Encoded protein: CASRNRVNQPQHF.

V is TRBV9 and J is TRBJ1-6; TRBD1 matches 9 bases. This CDR3 is built from 13 residues. The germline V gene encodes CDR1 SGDLS and CDR2 YYNGEE. The trim removed 3 bases at V and 11 bases at J, leaving 3 bases unmatched. CDR3 in DNA: TGTGCCAGCAGCGACCGGGACAGGGCACCCCTCCACTTT. Protein: CASSDRDRAPLHF.